This paragraph covers one T cell receptor (beta chain) sequence. Its antigen remains unidentified. Here immunoSEQ multiplex PCR was the method, and the copy in TCRdb shows in-frame clones only, minus some. The data show about 49,000 clones, about 88% seen once. The sample is drawn from a study of OX40 agonist ivuxolimab in advanced cancers. Study context: The treatment was a fully human IgG2 OX40 agonist, ivuxolimab. The dose-escalation cohort was about 83% male, with a mean age of approximately 62 years, ranging roughly 23 to 90.

This CDR3 region has 16 residues. Germline trimming cut 4 bases from V and 4 bases from J; bases unmatched to any gene: 8. Germline loops: CDR1 SGHRS, CDR2 YFSETQ. Findings and caveats of the study: Dose levels from 0.1 to 3.0 mg/kg saw CD4+ and CD8+ blood T cells expand clonally by week 6. Patients with a partial response at 0.1-3.0 mg/kg had among the lowest clonal expansion.

V usage is TRBV5-1 and J usage is TRBJ2-5; 12 positions agree with TRBD1. This TCR was recovered from an adult with an advanced solid tumor such as melanoma, head and neck, liver or kidney cancer. The specimen was CD4+ or CD8+ T cells sorted from blood, collected in a trial of the OX40 agonist ivuxolimab. The CDR3 DNA sequence: TGCGCCAGCAGCGATCGGGACAGGGGGCGGTCAGAGACCCAGTACTTC. Its protein is CASSDRDRGRSETQYF.